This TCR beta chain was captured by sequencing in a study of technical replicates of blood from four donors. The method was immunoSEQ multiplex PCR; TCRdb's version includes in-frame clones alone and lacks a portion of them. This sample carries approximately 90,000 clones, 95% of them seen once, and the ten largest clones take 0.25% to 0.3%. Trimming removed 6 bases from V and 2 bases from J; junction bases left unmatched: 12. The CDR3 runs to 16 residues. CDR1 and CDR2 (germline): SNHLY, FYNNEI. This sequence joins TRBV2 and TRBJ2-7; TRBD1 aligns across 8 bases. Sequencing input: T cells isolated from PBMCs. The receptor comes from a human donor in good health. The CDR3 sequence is CASRSAGTGLTYEQYF. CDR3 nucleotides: TGTGCCAGCAGGAGCGCCGGGACAGGACTTACCTACGAGCAGTACTTC.